This entry lists 5 T cell receptor beta chains sequenced from one sample in a study of ipilimumab plus nivolumab after autologous stem cell transplantation. Clones were read by immunoSEQ multiplex PCR, and TCRdb kept only the in-frame ones, dropping some. The data hold several thousand clones, with around two thirds observed a single time. The source material was PBMCs, sampled in a trial of ipilimumab plus nivolumab as post-transplant consolidation. The receptors were gathered from a male donor with multiple myeloma.

The chain carries TRBV5-1 and TRBJ2-5; tentative D call: TRBD1 (6 bases). With the DNA end fitting TRBJ2-7 better, the J assignment may be wrong. The CDR3 loop spans 14 amino acids. CDR1 SGHRS and CDR2 YFSETQ come from the germline V gene. Here the CDR3 DNA reads TGCGCCAGCAGCTTGCGACAGGAGTCCTACGAGCAGTACTTC. Amino acid sequence: CASSLRQESYEQYF.

This clone was recorded a few times. The chain couples TRBV9 to TRBJ2-7; D is perhaps TRBD1 (6 bases). V gave up 5 bases and J gave up 0 bases, with 9 bases separating them. Germline V gene sequence: CDR1 SGDLS, CDR2 YYNGEE. The CDR3 extends over 13 amino acids. CDR3 in DNA: TGTGCCAGCAGGACGGACAGCTCCTACGAGCAGTACTTC. This codes for CASRTDSSYEQYF.

The chain couples TRBV19 to TRBJ2-3; D gene unclear. Germline loops: CDR1 LNHDA, CDR2 SQIVND (reference sequence). The CDR3 runs to 14 residues. V was pared by 6 bases and J by 0 bases, with 10 bases between. DNA of the CDR3: TGTGCCAGTAGACTCAAAACTAGCACAGATACGCAGTATTTT. It is translated as CASRLKTSTDTQYF.

The chain carries TRBV27 and TRBJ2-5; D is perhaps TRBD2 (6 bases). This CDR3 comprises 15 residues. Trimming removed 2 bases at V and 2 bases at J, with 12 bases between. The V gene's germline CDR1 is MNHEY and CDR2 SMNVEV (reference sequence). CDR3 in amino acids: CASSLEAGRQETQYF. The CDR3 coding sequence is TGTGCCAGCAGTTTAGAGGCGGGAAGACAAGAGACCCAGTACTTC.

This clone was observed a few times. This sequence joins TRBV13 and TRBJ2-1, with 9 positions matching TRBD1. The V gene's germline CDR1 is PRHDT and CDR2 FYEKMQ (reference sequence). The junction had 11 bases not matched to a gene; V was cut back by 5 bases and J by 6 bases. The CDR3 extends over 16 amino acids. In DNA, the CDR3 is TGTGCCAGCAGCACAAGACCAGGGACAGGGATCAATGAGCAGTTCTTC. Protein: CASSTRPGTGINEQFF.